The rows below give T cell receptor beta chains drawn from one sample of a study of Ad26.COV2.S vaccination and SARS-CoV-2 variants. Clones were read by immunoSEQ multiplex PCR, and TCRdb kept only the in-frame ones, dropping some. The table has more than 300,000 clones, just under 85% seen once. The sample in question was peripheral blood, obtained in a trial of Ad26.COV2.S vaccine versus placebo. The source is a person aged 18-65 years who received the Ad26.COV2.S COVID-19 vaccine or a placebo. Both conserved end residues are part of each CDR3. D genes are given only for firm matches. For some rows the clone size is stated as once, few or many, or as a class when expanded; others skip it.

CASSYGGTAYNEQFF,TGTGCCAGCAGTTACGGGGGAACGGCTTACAATGAGCAGTTCTTC,NA,TRBJ2-1,NA,TRBV6-5
CASRSLAGGPRDTQYF,TGTGCCAGCAGGAGCCTAGCGGGGGGCCCCCGGGATACGCAGTATTTT,NA,TRBJ2-3,TRBD2,TRBV28
CASSEMAGGPYEQYF,TGTGCCAGCAGTGAAATGGCGGGGGGGCCTTACGAGCAGTACTTC,NA,TRBJ2-7,TRBD2,TRBV2
CASRPGEYGYTF,TGCGCCAGCAGGCCCGGCGAGTATGGCTACACCTTC,NA,TRBJ1-2,NA,TRBV5-1
CASSLNSGATGEQYF,TGTGCCAGCAGCTTAAATAGCGGGGCCACCGGCGAGCAGTACTTC,NA,TRBJ2-7,TRBD2,TRBV6-5
CASSWGQSNQPQHF,TGTGCCAGCAGCTGGGGACAGTCCAATCAGCCCCAGCATTTT,NA,TRBJ1-5,TRBD1,TRBV7-2
CASSLPLGNEQFF,TGCGCCAGCAGCCTCCCCCTCGGGAATGAGCAGTTCTTC,NA,TRBJ2-1,NA,TRBV4-1
CASRDRMGGIYEQYF,TGTGCCAGCAGGGACAGAATGGGGGGAATTTACGAGCAGTACTTC,NA,TRBJ2-7,NA,TRBV6-5
CASSPYFEAGTSYEQYF,TGTGCCAGCAGCCCGTACTTTGAGGCGGGGACCTCCTACGAGCAGTACTTC,NA,TRBJ2-7,NA,TRBV9
CASSSLGQPYGYTF,TGTGCCAGCAGCTCGCTCGGACAGCCTTATGGCTACACCTTC,many,TRBJ1-2,NA,TRBV7-9
CASSRWGRSTDTQYF,TGCGCCAGCAGTAGGTGGGGGAGAAGCACAGATACGCAGTATTTT,NA,TRBJ2-3,NA,TRBV5-1
CASSQDAGDTQYF,TGCGCCAGCAGCCAAGATGCCGGGGATACGCAGTATTTT,NA,TRBJ2-3,NA,TRBV4-1
CASSDGPTIYF,TGCGCCAGCAGTGACGGCCCCACCATATATTTT,NA,TRBJ1-3,NA,TRBV10-2
CACLAVGGGEQFF,TGTGCCTGCCTAGCGGTAGGGGGCGGAGAGCAGTTCTTC,few,TRBJ2-1,NA,TRBV30
CASSPPDSYEQYF,TGTGCCAGCTCACCGCCGGATTCCTACGAGCAGTACTTC,NA,TRBJ2-7,NA,TRBV18
CASSVLPHGNEKLFF,TGTGCCAGCAGCGTATTGCCACATGGGAATGAAAAACTGTTTTTT,NA,TRBJ1-4,NA,TRBV9
CASSKALRTGARYSNQPQHF,TGTGCCAGCAGCAAAGCTTTACGGACAGGGGCTCGTTATAGCAATCAGCCCCAGCATTTT,once,TRBJ1-5,NA,TRBV21-1
CASSFPGVRGNIQYF,TGTGCCAGTAGTTTCCCTGGGGTTAGAGGGAACATTCAGTACTTC,NA,TRBJ2-4,NA,TRBV19
CASSLAFPETQYF,TGTGCCAGCAGCCTCGCGTTCCCAGAGACCCAGTACTTC,NA,TRBJ2-5,NA,TRBV7-9
CASSDPPMETQYF,TGTGCCAGCAGCGACCCCCCAATGGAGACCCAGTACTTC,NA,TRBJ2-5,NA,TRBV2
CASKAQGRANSGNTIYF,TGTGCCAGCAAAGCTCAAGGCAGGGCCAACTCTGGAAACACCATATATTTT,NA,TRBJ1-3,NA,TRBV6-4
CASRSPRHTGELFF,TGTGCCAGCAGGTCCCCCCGGCACACCGGGGAGCTGTTTTTT,once,TRBJ2-2,NA,TRBV27
CASSPEGRRSGNTIYF,TGCGCCAGCAGCCCGGAGGGTCGACGCTCTGGAAACACCATATATTTT,NA,TRBJ1-3,NA,TRBV5-1
CASALGGASTDTQYF,TGTGCCAGCGCTCTGGGGGGGGCTAGCACAGATACGCAGTATTTT,NA,TRBJ2-3,NA,TRBV2
CASRTRSGEASTDTQYF,TGTGCCAGCAGGACACGGAGCGGGGAGGCTAGCACAGATACGCAGTATTTT,NA,TRBJ2-3,TRBD2,TRBV13
CASSLLAGGGETQYF,TGTGCCAGCAGCCTGCTAGCGGGGGGCGGAGAGACCCAGTACTTC,NA,TRBJ2-5,TRBD2,TRBV7-2
CASSTGANYGYTF,TGTGCCAGTTCGACAGGGGCTAACTATGGCTACACCTTC,NA,TRBJ1-2,TRBD1,TRBV6-5
CASSMGASVSYEQYF,TGTGCCAGTAGTATGGGGGCTAGCGTCTCCTACGAGCAGTACTTC,NA,TRBJ2-7,NA,TRBV19
CASSTGSNQPQHF,TGTGCCAGCAGTACAGGTTCCAATCAGCCCCAGCATTTT,NA,TRBJ1-5,NA,TRBV6-5
CASSRGGDTQYF,TGTGCCAGCAGCCGGGGTGGGGATACGCAGTATTTT,NA,TRBJ2-3,NA,TRBV11-3
CAIRPGGHGLAEAFF,TGTGCCATCAGGCCAGGGGGGCACGGTCTGGCTGAAGCTTTCTTT,NA,TRBJ1-1,TRBD1,TRBV10-3
CASSRTSGGTKQYEQYF,TGTGCCAGCAGCCGGACTAGCGGGGGGACTAAGCAATACGAGCAGTACTTC,NA,TRBJ2-7,TRBD2,TRBV7-2
CASSRGQGLYEQYF,TGTGCCAGCAGCCGGGGACAGGGTTTATACGAGCAGTACTTC,NA,TRBJ2-7,TRBD1,TRBV3-1/TRBV3-2
CASSFGTGDSGYTF,TGTGCCAGCAGCTTTGGCACAGGGGACTCTGGCTACACCTTC,NA,TRBJ1-2,TRBD1,TRBV13
CAWSVGGSYGYTF,TGTGCCTGGAGTGTTGGGGGAAGCTATGGCTACACCTTC,NA,TRBJ1-2,NA,TRBV30
CASSHNEKLFF,TGTGCCAGCAGCCATAATGAAAAACTGTTTTTT,NA,TRBJ1-4,NA,TRBV28
CASSQDSSWRDFTDTQYF,TGTGCCAGCAGCCAAGACTCCAGTTGGCGGGACTTCACAGATACGCAGTATTTT,NA,TRBJ2-3,NA,TRBV14
CASSPWSGGHNEQFF,TGCGCCAGCAGCCCATGGAGCGGGGGGCACAATGAGCAGTTCTTC,NA,TRBJ2-1,TRBD2,TRBV4-1
CASSPRSDEQYF,TGTGCCAGCAGCCCGCGATCGGACGAGCAGTACTTC,NA,TRBJ2-7,NA,TRBV11-3
CASTPISPVWPQHF,TGTGCCAGCACCCCAATCAGTCCTGTATGGCCCCAGCATTTT,NA,TRBJ1-5,NA,TRBV28
CASSIYHGTLNTEAFF,TGTGCCAGCAGTATCTACCATGGGACCTTGAACACTGAAGCTTTCTTT,once,TRBJ1-1,NA,TRBV28
CASSKELALEQYF,TGCGCCAGCAGCAAGGAACTTGCTTTGGAGCAGTACTTC,few,TRBJ2-7,NA,TRBV5-1
CASSLNGAPNTEAFF,TGTGCCAGCAGCTTAAACGGAGCCCCGAACACTGAAGCTTTCTTT,NA,TRBJ1-1,NA,TRBV11-3
CASRRSTDTQYF,TGTGCCAGCAGAAGGTCCACAGATACGCAGTATTTT,NA,TRBJ2-3,NA,TRBV3-1/TRBV3-2
CASSRGVLGTEAFF,TGTGCCAGCAGTCGTGGGGTTTTGGGCACTGAAGCTTTCTTT,NA,TRBJ1-1,NA,TRBV27
CASSSPGLPLNEQFF,TGTGCCAGCAGTTCACCCGGACTACCGTTAAATGAGCAGTTCTTC,NA,TRBJ2-1,NA,TRBV28
CASLSAGSTSEQFF,TGTGCCAGCCTATCGGCGGGGAGCACTAGTGAGCAGTTCTTC,NA,TRBJ2-1,NA,TRBV6-6
CASSVESSGGYEQYF,TGTGCCAGCAGCGTAGAGTCTAGCGGGGGCTACGAGCAGTACTTC,NA,TRBJ2-7,TRBD2,TRBV9
CASSQSGGGHTDTQYF,TGTGCCAGCAGCCAAAGTGGCGGGGGCCACACAGATACGCAGTATTTT,NA,TRBJ2-3,NA,TRBV4-2
CASSVRRTNSNQPQHF,TGTGCCAGTAGTGTCCGACGGACTAATAGCAATCAGCCCCAGCATTTT,NA,TRBJ1-5,NA,TRBV19
CASSWRTRDLGGEQYF,TGCGCCAGCAGCTGGAGGACTCGGGACCTGGGAGGCGAGCAGTACTTC,NA,TRBJ2-7,NA,TRBV5-1
CASSYMGAHSGTEAFF,TGTGCCAGCAGTTACATGGGGGCCCACTCGGGGACTGAAGCTTTCTTT,NA,TRBJ1-1,NA,TRBV6-5
CASSPDRAPGNTIYF,TGTGCCAGCAGCCCAGACAGGGCCCCTGGAAACACCATATATTTT,few,TRBJ1-3,TRBD1,TRBV9
CASSIRLAGGTDTQYF,TGCGCCAGCAGCATACGACTAGCGGGGGGCACAGATACGCAGTATTTT,once,TRBJ2-3,TRBD2,TRBV5-1
CASSQTRAGGYTEAFF,TGTGCCAGCAGTCAAACCCGGGCAGGGGGCTACACTGAAGCTTTCTTT,once,TRBJ1-1,TRBD1,TRBV11-3
CASSLNSGGEQYF,TGTGCCAGCAGCTTAAATAGCGGGGGCGAGCAGTACTTC,few,TRBJ2-7,TRBD2,TRBV7-3
CASSLYPRNSYEQYF,TGCGCCAGCAGCTTGTATCCGAGGAATTCCTACGAGCAGTACTTC,NA,TRBJ2-7,NA,TRBV5-1